A single sample gave rise to the 30 T cell receptor beta chains below, sequenced in a study of graft-versus-host responses after intestinal transplantation. These receptors have no identified antigens. Sequencing was performed with immunoSEQ multiplex PCR; in TCRdb, only in-frame clones are kept and a portion is missing. The sample has 90,000 to 95,000 clones, more than 85% seen once; the top ten hold approximately 0.5%. The sample here was unstimulated CD8+ T cells sorted from spleen or lymph node cells, taken before intestinal transplant. These receptors all come from a human donor who received an intestinal transplant.

V is TRBV10-3 and J is TRBJ2-7, with D uncertain. V was cut by 0 bases and J by 0 bases, with 9 bases left in between. The germline V gene has CDR1 ENHRY and CDR2 SYGVKD. The CDR3 runs 15 residues. The CDR3 DNA follows: TGTGCCATCAGTGAGTCGTCGCGGAGCTCCTACGAGCAGTACTTC. Residues: CAISESSRSSYEQYF.

In its sample, this clone was seen a few times. The chain employs TRBV10-2 and TRBJ2-1, with D maybe TRBD2 (6 bases). Between the trimmed V and J ends, which lost 5 bases and 0 bases, there was a span of 8 bases. CDR3 length equals 14 residues. Germline V lookup: CDR1 WSHSY, CDR2 SAAADI. In DNA, the CDR3 is TGCGCCAGCAGTCCGACTAGCTCCTACAATGAGCAGTTCTTC. Protein: CASSPTSSYNEQFF.

The count of this clone is one. V and J are TRBV5-4 and TRBJ1-2, with a possible D match to TRBD1 (6 bases). Trimming removed 4 bases at V and 8 bases at J, with 12 bases between. Germline CDR1 reads SGHNT; CDR2 reads YYREEE (reference sequence). CDR3 size: 12 residues. Written as DNA, the CDR3 is TGTGCCAGCAGCCACAGGGCGCGGGGCTACACCTTC. It yields the protein CASSHRARGYTF.

V is TRBV9 and J is TRBJ1-1; D not resolved. This CDR3 is built from 13 residues. Looked up from germline, CDR1 is SGDLS and CDR2 is YYNGEE. The V end was cut by 3 bases, the J end by 7 bases, with 13 bases between. CDR3 bases: TGTGCCAGCAGCGCGGTGGTGGACTATGAAGCTTTCTTT. Protein product: CASSAVVDYEAFF.

The chain recombines TRBV7-9 with TRBJ1-2, with D possibly TRBD1 on 6 matching bases. The length of the CDR3 is 12 residues. Germline loops: CDR1 SEHNR, CDR2 FQNEAQ (reference sequence). V lost 5 bases and J lost 3, with 7 bases in between. The CDR3, as DNA: TGTGCCAGCAGCGGACAGCACTATGGCTACACCTTC. Amino acids: CASSGQHYGYTF.

The chain joins TRBV27 to TRBJ2-1; D might be TRBD2 (5 bases). The CDR3 consists of 16 residues. Trimming pared 5 bases from V and 0 bases from J, leaving 14 bases between. Germline V lookup: CDR1 MNHEY, CDR2 SMNVEV (reference sequence). The CDR3 here is CASSPVGRSSYNEQFF. As DNA, the CDR3 is TGTGCCAGCAGTCCTGTTGGGAGAAGCTCCTACAATGAGCAGTTCTTC.

The chain carries TRBV7-9 and TRBJ1-2, with 9 bases that match TRBD1. CDR3 length: 17 residues. The germline V gene has CDR1 SEHNR and CDR2 FQNEAQ (reference sequence). After removal of 3 bases from V and 6 bases from J, the junction contained 14 bases not matched to a gene. CDR3 loop: CASSFIGGRDRDDGYTF. CDR3 DNA: TGTGCCAGCAGCTTCATAGGAGGCCGGGACAGGGACGATGGCTACACCTTC.

The chain is built from TRBV21-1 and TRBJ2-7; TRBD1 was called by the table and not checked on the DNA. TRBV21-1 counts as a pseudogene. The CDR3 contains 15 residues. The CDR3 sequence: CASSARDRGIWEQYF. In DNA, the CDR3 is TGTGCCAGCAGCGCCCGGGACAGGGGGATTTGGGAGCAGTACTTC.

The V and J genes are TRBV19 and TRBJ1-5; D might be TRBD1 (6 bases). Germline V gene data show CDR1 as LNHDA and CDR2 as SQIVND (reference sequence). The CDR3 has 15 amino acids. V shed 1 base and J shed 10 bases, with 17 bases lying between them. CDR3 DNA: TGTGCCAGTAGTATAGGGCTGACAGGCCTTGGACCCCAGCATTTT. Amino acid sequence: CASSIGLTGLGPQHF.

The chain has TRBV6-1 and TRBJ1-1, with 7 bases aligning to TRBD1. The CDR3 has 15 amino acids. Trimming at V came to 8 bases and at J to 1 base, leaving 10 bases not matched to a gene. In germline, CDR1 is MNHNS, CDR2 SASEGT. CDR3 bases: TGTGCCAGCTCCCGTCCCGGGACAGCGAACACTGAAGCTTTCTTT. This gives the protein CASSRPGTANTEAFF.

V usage is TRBV7-9 and J usage is TRBJ2-5; 9 bases map to TRBD1. From germline, CDR1 is SEHNR and CDR2 FQNEAQ (reference sequence). Trimming at V came to 5 bases and at J to 1 base, leaving 5 bases not matched to a gene. This CDR3 has 15 residues. The CDR3 DNA is TGTGCCAGCAGCCCTACAGGGGGCACCCAAGAGACCCAGTACTTC. Amino acid sequence: CASSPTGGTQETQYF. The complete variable domain, with remaining parts taken from reference TRBV7-9 and TRBJ2-5, reads DTGVSQNPRHKITKRGQNVTFRCDPISEHNRLYWYRQTLGQGPEFLTYFQNEAQLEKSRLLSDRFSAERPKGSFSTLEIQRTEQGDSAMYLCASSPTGGTQETQYFGPGTRLLVL.

As regards this clone: This sample includes further DNA sequences coding for the same CDR3. The chain carries TRBV19 and TRBJ2-7, with TRBD2 matching over 10 bases. After removal of 3 bases from V and 2 bases from J, the junction contained 1 base not matched to a gene. CDR1 and CDR2 (germline): LNHDA, SQIVND (reference sequence). This CDR3 spans 14 amino acids. DNA for the CDR3: TGTGCCAGTAGTATCGGACTAGCGGCCTACGAGCAGTACTTC. Residues: CASSIGLAAYEQYF.

The chain combines TRBV19 with TRBJ1-1, with TRBD1 as a possible D gene (5 bases). The CDR3 runs to 12 residues. Germline assignment: CDR1 LNHDA and CDR2 SQIVND (reference sequence). Trimming took off 7 bases at V and 7 bases at J, with 13 bases between the two ends. The DNA of the CDR3 is TGTGCCAGTACCCCGGGAGGGGTTGAAGCTTTCTTT. Translated: CASTPGGVEAFF.

Here the CDR3 reads CASSPRGDTQYF. In nucleotides, the CDR3 is TGCGCCAGCAGCCCCCGCGGGGATACGCAGTATTTT. The chain recombines TRBV4-1 with TRBJ2-3, with D perhaps matching TRBD2 (5 bases). Germline values: CDR1 MGHRA, CDR2 YSYEKL. This CDR3 comprises 12 residues. Between the trimmed V and J ends, which lost 4 bases and 6 bases, there was a span of 8 bases.

This chain links TRBV9 with TRBJ2-3, with D perhaps TRBD2 (5 bases). The CDR3 covers 15 residues. V was cut by 2 bases and J by 0 bases, with 10 bases left in between. Per germline, CDR1 SGDLS and CDR2 YYNGEE. In DNA form, the CDR3 reads TGTGCCAGCAGCGTTAATCGGGGAAGCACAGATACGCAGTATTTT. This codes for CASSVNRGSTDTQYF.

There are a few counts of this clone. This chain uses TRBV4-3 with TRBJ1-2, with TRBD1 identical over 8 bases. Germline CDR1 and CDR2: LGHNA and YSLEER. This CDR3 comprises 13 residues. Trimming cost V 3 bases and J 5 bases; bases outside gene matches: 2. This chain's CDR3 is CASSHRGQYGYTF. The CDR3 DNA sequence: TGCGCCAGCAGCCACAGGGGGCAGTATGGCTACACCTTC.

The chain links TRBV28 to TRBJ1-5, with TRBD1 identical over 8 bases. Germline V lookup: CDR1 MDHEN, CDR2 SYDVKM. The CDR3 spans 17 residues. J lost 6 bases, V lost 2 bases, and 12 bases had no gene match. The CDR3 loop reads CASSLLPTGALGQPQHF. CDR3 sequence (DNA): TGTGCCAGCAGTTTACTCCCGACAGGGGCCCTGGGTCAGCCCCAGCATTTT.

The gene calls are TRBV12-5 and TRBJ2-2; D call uncertain. The V gene's germline CDR1 is LGHNT and CDR2 FRNRAP. Trimming stripped 3 bases from V and 3 bases from J, with 17 bases between. The CDR3 length is 17 residues. The CDR3 sequence is CASGFSRLGGDTGELFF. CDR3 in DNA: TGTGCTAGTGGTTTTTCGCGGTTAGGCGGCGACACCGGGGAGCTGTTTTTT.

The chain employs TRBV6-5 and TRBJ2-7; tentative D call: TRBD1 (6 bases). The V gene lost 4 bases and the J gene lost 4 bases, with 11 bases spanning the gap. CDR3 length: 13 amino acids. Germline CDR1 reads MNHEY; CDR2 reads SVGAGI. As DNA, the CDR3 is TGTGCCAGCAGTTTACAGGGTACTTACGAGCAGTACTTC. This encodes CASSLQGTYEQYF.

The chain combines TRBV10-3 with TRBJ2-3; 8 nucleotides line up with TRBD2. The V gene's germline CDR1 is ENHRY and CDR2 SYGVKD. With 2 bases clipped from V and 4 bases from J, the junction kept 11 bases outside the gene matches. The CDR3 contains 17 residues. CDR3 in amino acids: CAISEPLTSERADTQYF. CDR3 nucleotide sequence: TGTGCCATCAGTGAGCCTCTGACTAGCGAAAGAGCAGATACGCAGTATTTT.

The chain carries TRBV4-1 and TRBJ1-2, with TRBD1 identical over 7 bases. Germline lookup yields CDR1 MGHRA and CDR2 YSYEKL. Losses at the gene ends were 0 bases for V and 4 bases for J; bases not matched to a gene: 5. The CDR3 runs 15 residues. The chain's CDR3 is CASSQDTSGGYGYTF. The CDR3 bases are TGCGCCAGCAGCCAAGATACGTCAGGGGGCTATGGCTACACCTTC.

This chain joins TRBV4-1 and TRBJ2-7, with 9 positions matching TRBD1. Trimming removed 1 base from V and 6 bases from J; junction bases left unmatched: 7. Germline V gene sequence: CDR1 MGHRA, CDR2 YSYEKL. The CDR3 consists of 15 residues. The CDR3: CASSQVKQGAGEQYF. CDR3 sequence (DNA): TGCGCCAGCAGCCAAGTAAAACAGGGGGCCGGCGAGCAGTACTTC.

This clone was seen just once. V and J are TRBV5-4 and TRBJ2-6, with D unclear. CDR1 is SGHNT and CDR2 is YYREEE in the germline V gene (reference sequence). V was trimmed by 4 bases and J by 2 bases, leaving 13 bases between them. CDR3 length: 16 amino acids. In DNA, the CDR3 is TGTGCCAGCAGCCTCCTACCAATCGCTGGGGCCAACGTCCTGACTTTC. This translates into CASSLLPIAGANVLTF. Using reference TRBV5-4 and TRBJ2-6 for the parts outside the CDR3, the full variable domain is ETGVTQSPTHLIKTRGQQVTLRCSSQSGHNTVSWYQQALGQGPQFIFQYYREEENGRGNFPPRFSGLQFPNYSSELNVNALELDDSALYLCASSLLPIAGANVLTFGAGSRLTVL.

The chain combines TRBV19 with TRBJ2-1; 7 nucleotides line up with TRBD1. Unmatched junction bases numbered 4, after V lost 5 bases and J lost 6 bases. This CDR3 contains 13 residues. Looked up from germline, CDR1 is LNHDA and CDR2 is SQIVND (reference sequence). The CDR3 bases are TGTGCCAGTAGTGGATCAGGGGGCAATGAGCAGTTCTTC. This encodes CASSGSGGNEQFF.

V and J are TRBV10-2 and TRBJ1-2, with 10 bases aligning to TRBD1. After removal of 7 bases from V and 1 base from J, the junction contained 3 bases not matched to a gene. Germline V gene sequence: CDR1 WSHSY, CDR2 SAAADI. This CDR3 has 14 amino acids. As DNA, the CDR3 is TGCGCCAGCAAGGGGACAGGGGATAACTATGGCTACACCTTC. It yields the protein CASKGTGDNYGYTF.

The sample holds one count of this clone. The rearrangement links TRBV15 to TRBJ1-1; D possibly corresponds to TRBD1 (6 bases). From germline, CDR1 is LNHNV and CDR2 YYDKDF (reference sequence). V was clipped by 9 bases and J by 4 bases, with 15 bases between them. CDR3 length: 13 residues. CDR3 sequence (DNA): TGTGCCACTAAACAGGGAGTCGGCACTGAAGCTTTCTTT. This sequence encodes CATKQGVGTEAFF.

The chain links TRBV5-4 to TRBJ2-3; 7 nucleotides align to TRBD2. V lost 0 bases to trimming and J lost 1 base; unmatched junction nucleotides: 5. This CDR3 region has 16 residues. Germline V CDR1 and CDR2: SGHNT, YYREEE (reference sequence). CDR3 residues: CASSLDSREGTDTQYF. The CDR3 DNA is TGTGCCAGCAGCTTGGATTCCCGGGAGGGCACAGATACGCAGTATTTT.

The rearrangement joins TRBV5-1 to TRBJ2-7; 8 bases line up with TRBD1. Looked up from germline, CDR1 is SGHRS and CDR2 is YFSETQ. The CDR3 extends over 14 amino acids. Trimming took 3 bases from V and 0 from J; bases not matched to a gene: 2. The CDR3 sequence is CASSSGGASYEQYF. The CDR3 DNA follows: TGCGCCAGCAGCTCAGGGGGCGCCTCCTACGAGCAGTACTTC.

The chain carries TRBV7-8 and TRBJ1-4; 7 positions match TRBD1. Germline V gene sequence: CDR1 SGHVS, CDR2 FQNEAQ. With V trimmed by 5 bases and J by 6 bases, 9 bases remained unmatched. The CDR3 is 15 amino acids. The CDR3 is CASSLDRARHEKLFF. The CDR3 DNA is TGTGCCAGCAGCCTTGACAGGGCTCGTCATGAAAAACTGTTTTTT. Supplemented by reference TRBV7-8 and TRBJ1-4, the full variable domain reads GAGVSQSPRYKVAKRGQDVALRCDPISGHVSLFWYQQALGQGPEFLTYFQNEAQLDKSGLPSDRFFAERPEGSVSTLKIQRTQQEDSAVYLCASSLDRARHEKLFFGSGTQLSVL.

About this clone: This sample also contains other DNA sequences that code for the same CDR3. V usage is TRBV28 and J usage is TRBJ2-7; no definite D call. Trimming pared 5 bases from V and 2 bases from J, leaving 4 bases between. Germline CDR1 reads MDHEN; CDR2 reads SYDVKM. CDR3 length: 11 residues. The CDR3 DNA reads as TGTGCCAGCAGTCCAGCCTACGAGCAGTACTTC. This sequence encodes CASSPAYEQYF.